Shown below are 20 T cell receptor beta chains from a single sample sequenced in a study of OX40 agonist ivuxolimab in advanced cancers. Generated by immunoSEQ multiplex PCR, the TCRdb table keeps only in-frame clones and is missing some. The data show roughly 60,000 clones, roughly 80% seen once. The input for sequencing was CD4+ or CD8+ T cells sorted from blood, taken in a trial of the OX40 agonist ivuxolimab. Receptor source: an adult with an advanced solid tumor such as melanoma, head and neck, liver or kidney cancer.

J is TRBJ2-3 and V is TRBV28; 7 positions agree with TRBD2. Germline V gene lookup returns CDR1 MDHEN and CDR2 SYDVKM. After removal of 2 bases from V and 5 bases from J, the junction contained 7 bases not matched to a gene. This CDR3 spans 15 amino acids. As DNA, the CDR3 is TGTGCCAGCAGTTTAGGGGCGTGGGGGGGAGATACGCAGTATTTT. Its translation: CASSLGAWGGDTQYF.

The rearrangement links TRBV15 to TRBJ2-7, with a tentative D call TRBD1 (6 bases). Trimming took off 0 bases at V and 2 bases at J, with 14 bases between the two ends. The CDR3 is 16 amino acids. Looked up from germline, CDR1 is LNHNV and CDR2 is YYDKDF (reference sequence). The CDR3 DNA sequence: TGTGCCACCAGCAGAGAGCGTCAGGGGATTCCCTACGAGCAGTACTTC. Its protein product is CATSRERQGIPYEQYF.

The chain has TRBV7-6 and TRBJ2-5; the D is unclear. The V end was cut by 3 bases, the J end by 5 bases, with 4 bases between. Per germline, CDR1 SGHVS and CDR2 FNYEAQ. The CDR3 spans 11 residues. CDR3 amino acids: CASSFRETQYF. The CDR3 region has the DNA TGTGCCAGCAGCTTCAGGGAGACCCAGTACTTC.

The chain's CDR3 is CASSLLAGSDTQYF. In DNA, the CDR3 is TGTGCCAGCAGCCTCTTAGCGGGTTCAGATACGCAGTATTTT. The V call is TRBV9, the J call TRBJ2-3; 7 bases are shared with TRBD2. The CDR3 covers 14 residues. Losses at the gene ends were 4 bases for V and 4 bases for J; bases not matched to a gene: 6. The V gene's germline CDR1 is SGDLS and CDR2 YYNGEE.

The chain recombines TRBV27 with TRBJ1-1; 9 bases are a match to TRBD1. V lost 7 bases to trimming and J lost 1 base; unmatched junction nucleotides: 7. Germline CDR1 is MNHEY and CDR2 is SMNVEV (reference sequence). The CDR3 spans 15 residues. This CDR3 reads CASTDRGLGNTEAFF. The CDR3 DNA sequence: TGTGCCAGCACGGACAGGGGTTTGGGGAACACTGAAGCTTTCTTT.

The DNA of the CDR3 is TGTGCCAGTAGTATAGGGAGCAGAGGAGACAGGGGGGAACCCCAGCATTTT. Its translation is CASSIGSRGDRGEPQHF. The V and J genes are TRBV19 and TRBJ1-5, with 9 bases matching TRBD1. The junction had 14 bases not matched to a gene; V was cut back by 1 base and J by 10 bases. CDR1 and CDR2 (germline): LNHDA, SQIVND (reference sequence). The CDR3 covers 17 residues.

This clone was seen more than once but under ten times. The V gene is TRBV4-3, the J gene TRBJ2-5; D may be TRBD2 (5 bases). Germline V gene data show CDR1 as LGHNA and CDR2 as YSLEER. The CDR3 is 13 amino acids. V lost 2 bases and J 5 bases, leaving 9 bases between the germline ends. The CDR3 sequence is CASSQQRGETQYF. The CDR3 nucleotides are TGCGCCAGCAGCCAACAACGGGGTGAGACCCAGTACTTC.

J is TRBJ2-1 and V is TRBV7-3, with a weak D call TRBD2 (6 bases). V gave up 3 bases and J gave up 5 bases, with 11 bases separating them. The CDR3 totals 14 residues. Germline assignment: CDR1 SGHTA and CDR2 FQGTGA. The CDR3 protein is CASSLGGANNEQFF. The CDR3 bases are TGTGCCAGCAGCTTGGGGGGAGCAAACAATGAGCAGTTCTTC. Using reference TRBV7-3 and TRBJ2-1 for the parts outside the CDR3, the full variable domain is GAGVSQTPSNKVTEKGKYVELRCDPISGHTALYWYRQSLGQGPEFLIYFQGTGAADDSGLPNDRFFAVRPEGSVSTLKIQRTERGDSAVYLCASSLGGANNEQFFGPGTRLTVL.

This chain uses TRBV6-6 with TRBJ2-3, with 9 bases lining up with TRBD1. The CDR3 totals 13 residues. The V segment lost 4 bases and the J segment 14 bases; nucleotides outside the gene matches: 10. The germline V gene has CDR1 MNHNY and CDR2 SVGAGI (reference sequence). The DNA of the CDR3 is TGTGCCAGCAGTTGGGGACAGGGTCCGTCGTCGTATTTT. Translation: CASSWGQGPSSYF.

V and J are TRBV4-1 and TRBJ2-7, with 8 positions matching TRBD2. This CDR3 comprises 15 residues. J gave up 4 bases and V 3 bases, and 8 bases lay outside the gene matches. Germline values: CDR1 MGHRA, CDR2 YSYEKL. The DNA for the CDR3 is TGCGCCAGCAGCCAGGTGGCGGGAGGATTTTACGAGCAGTACTTC. It specifies CASSQVAGGFYEQYF.

CDR3 coding DNA: TGTGCCAGCTCACAACCGAACTTTGAAGGCGGCTACACCTTC. As protein: CASSQPNFEGGYTF. The V and J genes are TRBV18 and TRBJ1-2; D is ambiguous. Germline V CDR1 and CDR2: KGHSH, LQKENI. The CDR3 has 14 amino acids. V lost 4 bases to trimming and J lost 8 bases, with 17 bases between them.

The CDR3 sequence: CASSPDGEQYF. The CDR3 DNA reads TGTGCCAGCAGCCCCGACGGGGAGCAGTACTTC. V is TRBV7-2 and J is TRBJ2-5, with D possibly matching TRBD2 (5 bases). From germline, CDR1 is SGHTA and CDR2 FQGNSA. With 5 bases removed from V and 11 bases from J, the gap between germline ends came to 12 bases. CDR3 length: 11 amino acids.

This clone was seen once. This chain joins TRBV7-9 and TRBJ1-2; weak D call: TRBD1 (6 bases). This CDR3 comprises 13 residues. The V gene's germline CDR1 is SEHNR and CDR2 FQNEAQ (reference sequence). Trimming left V 5 bases short and J 7 bases short, with 14 bases between. The CDR3: CASSAFQGFGYTF. CDR3 nucleotide sequence: TGTGCCAGCAGCGCATTTCAGGGGTTTGGCTACACCTTC.

The V gene is TRBV7-8, the J gene TRBJ1-4; D is unclear. CDR1 SGHVS and CDR2 FQNEAQ come from the germline V gene. Trimming stripped 1 base from V and 4 bases from J, with 13 bases between. The CDR3 length is 16 residues. The CDR3 reads CASSLGLSELNEKLFF. The CDR3 nucleotides read TGTGCCAGCAGCTTAGGTTTGTCAGAGCTTAATGAAAAACTGTTTTTT.

The chain carries TRBV5-4 and TRBJ2-7; D might be TRBD1 (6 bases). The V and J ends lost 3 bases and 2 bases respectively, with 21 bases between them. CDR3 size: 17 residues. Per germline, CDR1 SGHNT and CDR2 YYREEE (reference sequence). The CDR3 reads CASSYRQAGPSTYEQYF. The CDR3 coding sequence is TGTGCCAGCAGCTACCGACAGGCTGGGCCCTCAACCTACGAGCAGTACTTC.

The rearrangement joins TRBV5-1 to TRBJ1-4, with unresolved D. Germline CDR1 reads SGHRS; CDR2 reads YFSETQ. With 4 bases removed from V and 0 bases from J, the gap between germline ends came to 7 bases. This CDR3 region has 14 residues. The CDR3 sequence: CASSPGATNEKLFF. The CDR3 DNA is TGCGCCAGCAGCCCAGGTGCAACTAATGAAAAACTGTTTTTT.

The rearrangement joins TRBV4-1 to TRBJ1-4, with D unclear. CDR1 is MGHRA, CDR2 YSYEKL, per germline. CDR3 size: 16 residues. V dropped 3 bases and J dropped 4 bases, with 15 bases sitting between them. The CDR3 loop reads CASSHEFGRINEKLFF. The CDR3 DNA reads as TGCGCCAGCAGCCACGAATTCGGACGGATTAATGAAAAACTGTTTTTT.

This rearrangement joins TRBV4-2 to TRBJ1-1; D gene uncertain. In germline, CDR1 is LGHNA, CDR2 YNFKEQ. The V end lost 0 bases, the J end lost 0 bases, and 11 bases lay between the germline ends. The CDR3 has 16 amino acids. CDR3 residues: CASSQDSRTLNTEAFF. In nucleotides, the CDR3 is TGTGCCAGCAGCCAAGACAGCCGCACATTGAACACTGAAGCTTTCTTT.

The chain employs TRBV10-3 and TRBJ1-1; perhaps TRBD1 as D (5 bases). This CDR3 spans 16 amino acids. CDR1 is ENHRY and CDR2 is SYGVKD in the germline V gene. V was clipped by 5 bases and J by 1 base, with 17 bases between them. Written as DNA, the CDR3 is TGTGCCATCAGTCTCGGTGGGGCCAGGGCGAACACTGAAGCTTTCTTT. It codes for CAISLGGARANTEAFF.

This clone was observed a single time. J is TRBJ1-1 and V is TRBV7-9; D ambiguous. The germline gives CDR1 SEHNR, CDR2 FQNEAQ (reference sequence). This CDR3 spans 14 amino acids. V shed 1 base and J shed 1 base, with 7 bases lying between them. The CDR3 bases are TGTGCCAGCAGCTTAGGTTCCTGGAACACTGAAGCTTTCTTT. This codes for CASSLGSWNTEAFF.